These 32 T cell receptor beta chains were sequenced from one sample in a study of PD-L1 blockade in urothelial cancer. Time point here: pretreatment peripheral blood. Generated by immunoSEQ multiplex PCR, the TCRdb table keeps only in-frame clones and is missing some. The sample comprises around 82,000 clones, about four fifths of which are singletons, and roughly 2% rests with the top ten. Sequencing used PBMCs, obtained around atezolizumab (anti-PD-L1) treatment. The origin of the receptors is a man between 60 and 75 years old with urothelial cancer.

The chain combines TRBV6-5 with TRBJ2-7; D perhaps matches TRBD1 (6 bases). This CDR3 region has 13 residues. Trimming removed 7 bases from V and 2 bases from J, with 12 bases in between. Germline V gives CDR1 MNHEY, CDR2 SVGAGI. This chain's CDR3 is CASTTGFPYEQYF. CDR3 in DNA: TGTGCCAGCACCACAGGGTTCCCCTACGAGCAGTACTTC.

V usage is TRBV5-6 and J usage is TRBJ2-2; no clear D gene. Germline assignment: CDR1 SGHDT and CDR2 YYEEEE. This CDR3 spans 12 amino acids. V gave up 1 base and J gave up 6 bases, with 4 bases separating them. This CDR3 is CASSLSAGELFF. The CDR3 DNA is TGTGCCAGCAGCTTGTCGGCCGGGGAGCTGTTTTTT.

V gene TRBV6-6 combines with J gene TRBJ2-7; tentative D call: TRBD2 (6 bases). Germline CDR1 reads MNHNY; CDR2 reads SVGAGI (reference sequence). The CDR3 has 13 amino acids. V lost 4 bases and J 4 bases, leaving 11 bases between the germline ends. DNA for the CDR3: TGTGCCAGCAGTTCTACAAGCGGGTACGAGCAGTACTTC. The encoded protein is CASSSTSGYEQYF.

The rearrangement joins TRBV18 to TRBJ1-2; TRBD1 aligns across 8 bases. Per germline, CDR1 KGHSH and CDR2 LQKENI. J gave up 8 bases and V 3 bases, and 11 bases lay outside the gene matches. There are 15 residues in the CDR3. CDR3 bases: TGTGCCAGCTCACCGGGACAGGCGACCCTGGGAGGCTACACCTTC. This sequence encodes CASSPGQATLGGYTF.

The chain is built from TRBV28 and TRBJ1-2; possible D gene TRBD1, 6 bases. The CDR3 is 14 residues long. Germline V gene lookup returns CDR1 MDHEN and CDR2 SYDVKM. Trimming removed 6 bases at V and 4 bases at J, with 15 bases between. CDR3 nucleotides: TGTGCCAGCAGCGCGACAGGCGGGCCCTATGGCTACACCTTC. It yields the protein CASSATGGPYGYTF.

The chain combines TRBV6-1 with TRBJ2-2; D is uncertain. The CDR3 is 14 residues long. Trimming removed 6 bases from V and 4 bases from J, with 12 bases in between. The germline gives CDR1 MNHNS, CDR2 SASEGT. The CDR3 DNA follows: TGTGCCAGCAGGGAGCAGACTTTCACCGGGGAGCTGTTTTTT. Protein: CASREQTFTGELFF.

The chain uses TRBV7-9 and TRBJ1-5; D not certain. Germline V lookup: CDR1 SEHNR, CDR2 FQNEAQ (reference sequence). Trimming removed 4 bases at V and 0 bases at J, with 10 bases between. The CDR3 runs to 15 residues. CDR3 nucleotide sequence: TGTGCCAGCAGCTCCCGCGGGCATAGCAATCAGCCCCAGCATTTT. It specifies CASSSRGHSNQPQHF.

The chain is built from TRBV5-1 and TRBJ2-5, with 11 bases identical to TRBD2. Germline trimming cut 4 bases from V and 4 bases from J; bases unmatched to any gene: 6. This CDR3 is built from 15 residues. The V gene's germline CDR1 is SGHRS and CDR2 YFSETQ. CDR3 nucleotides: TGCGCCAGCAGCGAACTAGCGGGGGTAGGAGAGACCCAGTACTTC. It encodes CASSELAGVGETQYF.

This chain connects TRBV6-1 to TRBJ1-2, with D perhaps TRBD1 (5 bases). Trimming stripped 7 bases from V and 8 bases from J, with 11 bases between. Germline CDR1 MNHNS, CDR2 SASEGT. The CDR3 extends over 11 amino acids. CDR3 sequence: CASMRRGGYTF. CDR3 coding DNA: TGTGCCAGCATGAGGAGGGGCGGCTACACCTTC.

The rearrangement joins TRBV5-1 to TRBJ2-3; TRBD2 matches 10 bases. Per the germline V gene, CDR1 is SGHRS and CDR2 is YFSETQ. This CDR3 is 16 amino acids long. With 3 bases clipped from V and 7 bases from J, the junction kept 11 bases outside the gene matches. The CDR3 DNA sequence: TGCGCCAGCAGCTCCGTGGGAGCGGGGGGGCCAAATACGCAGTATTTT. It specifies CASSSVGAGGPNTQYF.

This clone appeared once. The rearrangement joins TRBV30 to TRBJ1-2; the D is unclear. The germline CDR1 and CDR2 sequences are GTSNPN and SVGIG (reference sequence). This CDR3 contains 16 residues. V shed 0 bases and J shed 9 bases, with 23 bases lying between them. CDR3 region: CAWSVPIGRTPVSYTF. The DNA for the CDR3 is TGTGCCTGGAGTGTCCCAATCGGACGGACTCCTGTTAGCTACACCTTC.

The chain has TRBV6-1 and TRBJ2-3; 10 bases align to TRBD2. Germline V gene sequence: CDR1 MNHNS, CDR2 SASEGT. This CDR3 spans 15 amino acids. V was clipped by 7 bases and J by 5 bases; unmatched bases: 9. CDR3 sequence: CASIRLAGSQDTQYF. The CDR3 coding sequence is TGTGCCAGCATAAGACTAGCGGGTTCTCAAGATACGCAGTATTTT.

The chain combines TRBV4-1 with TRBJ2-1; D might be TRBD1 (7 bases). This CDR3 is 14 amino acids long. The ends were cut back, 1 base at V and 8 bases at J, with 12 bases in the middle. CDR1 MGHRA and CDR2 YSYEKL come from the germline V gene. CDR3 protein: CASSQGAGGHEQFF. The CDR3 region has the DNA TGCGCCAGCAGCCAAGGAGCAGGGGGGCATGAGCAGTTCTTC.

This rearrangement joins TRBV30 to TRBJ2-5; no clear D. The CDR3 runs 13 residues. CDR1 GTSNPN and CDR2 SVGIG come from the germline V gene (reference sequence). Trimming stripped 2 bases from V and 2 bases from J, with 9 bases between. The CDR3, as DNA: TGTGCCTGGAGTCTTTTGGCTCAAGAGACCCAGTACTTC. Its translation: CAWSLLAQETQYF.

DNA of the CDR3: TGCAGCGGACGACAGCAGATGAACACTGAAGCTTTCTTT. Residues: CSGRQQMNTEAFF. This rearrangement joins TRBV29-1 to TRBJ1-1, with D perhaps matching TRBD1 (5 bases). Trimming stripped 7 bases from V and 0 bases from J, with 12 bases between. Germline-derived CDR1 and CDR2 are SQVTM and ANQGSEA. The CDR3 is made up of 13 amino acids. Looking up the rest from reference TRBV29-1 and TRBJ1-1 gives the full variable domain: SAVISQKPSRDICQRGTSLTIQCQVDSQVTMMFWYRQQPGQSLTLIATANQGSEATYESGFVIDKFPISRPNLTFSTLTVSNMSPEDSSIYLCSGRQQMNTEAFFGQGTRLTVV.

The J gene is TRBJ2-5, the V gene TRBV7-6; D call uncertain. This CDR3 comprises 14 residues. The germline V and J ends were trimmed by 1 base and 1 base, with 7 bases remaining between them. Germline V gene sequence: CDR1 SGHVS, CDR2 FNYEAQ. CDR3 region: CASSLVGSQETQYF. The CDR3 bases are TGTGCCAGCAGCTTAGTTGGCAGCCAAGAGACCCAGTACTTC.

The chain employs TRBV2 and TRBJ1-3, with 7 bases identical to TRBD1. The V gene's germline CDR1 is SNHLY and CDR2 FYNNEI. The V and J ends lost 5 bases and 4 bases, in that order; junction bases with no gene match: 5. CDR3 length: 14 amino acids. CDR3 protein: CASSLTGYGNTIYF. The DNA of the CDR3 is TGTGCCAGCAGTCTGACAGGGTACGGAAACACCATATATTTT.

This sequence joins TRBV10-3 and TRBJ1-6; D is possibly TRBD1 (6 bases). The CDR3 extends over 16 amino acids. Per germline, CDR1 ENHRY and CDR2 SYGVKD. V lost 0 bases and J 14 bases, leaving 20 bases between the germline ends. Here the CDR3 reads CAISESNHRVVLSLHF. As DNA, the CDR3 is TGTGCCATCAGTGAGTCGAATCACAGGGTAGTTTTATCCCTCCACTTT.

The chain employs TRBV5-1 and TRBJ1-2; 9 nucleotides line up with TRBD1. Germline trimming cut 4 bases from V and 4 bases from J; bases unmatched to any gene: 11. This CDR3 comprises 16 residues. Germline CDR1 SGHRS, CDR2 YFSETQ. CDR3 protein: CASSRNTGGEGYGYTF. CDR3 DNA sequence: TGCGCCAGCAGCCGAAACACAGGGGGCGAGGGCTATGGCTACACCTTC.

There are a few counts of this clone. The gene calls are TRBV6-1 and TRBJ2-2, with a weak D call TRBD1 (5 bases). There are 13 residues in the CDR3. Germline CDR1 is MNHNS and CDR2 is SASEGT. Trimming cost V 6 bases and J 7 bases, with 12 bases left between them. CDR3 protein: CASRKEGDGELFF. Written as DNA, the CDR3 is TGTGCCAGCAGGAAGGAAGGGGACGGGGAGCTGTTTTTT.

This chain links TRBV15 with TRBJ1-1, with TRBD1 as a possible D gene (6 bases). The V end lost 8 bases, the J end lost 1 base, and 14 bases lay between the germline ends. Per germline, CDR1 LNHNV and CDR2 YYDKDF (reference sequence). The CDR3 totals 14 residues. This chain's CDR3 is CATGYRASNTEAFF. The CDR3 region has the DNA TGTGCCACCGGATACAGGGCTTCGAACACTGAAGCTTTCTTT.

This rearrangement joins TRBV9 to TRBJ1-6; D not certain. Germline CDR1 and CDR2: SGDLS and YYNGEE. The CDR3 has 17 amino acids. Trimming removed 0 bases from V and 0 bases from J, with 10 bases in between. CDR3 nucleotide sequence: TGTGCCAGCAGCGTAGGAGCTATAAGCTCCTATAATTCACCCCTCCACTTT. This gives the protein CASSVGAISSYNSPLHF.

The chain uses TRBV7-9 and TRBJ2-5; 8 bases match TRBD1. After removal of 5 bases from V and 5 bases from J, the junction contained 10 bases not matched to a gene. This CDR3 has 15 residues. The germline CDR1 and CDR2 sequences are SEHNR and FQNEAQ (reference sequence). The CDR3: CASSMTGVTVETQYF. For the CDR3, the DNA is TGTGCCAGCAGCATGACAGGGGTGACAGTGGAGACCCAGTACTTC.

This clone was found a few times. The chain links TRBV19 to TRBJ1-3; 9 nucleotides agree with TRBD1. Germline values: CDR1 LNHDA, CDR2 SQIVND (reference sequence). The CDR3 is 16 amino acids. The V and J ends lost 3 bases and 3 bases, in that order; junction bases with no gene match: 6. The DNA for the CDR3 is TGTGCCAGTAGTATTTTGGGACAGGGTATTGGAAACACCATATATTTT. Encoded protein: CASSILGQGIGNTIYF.

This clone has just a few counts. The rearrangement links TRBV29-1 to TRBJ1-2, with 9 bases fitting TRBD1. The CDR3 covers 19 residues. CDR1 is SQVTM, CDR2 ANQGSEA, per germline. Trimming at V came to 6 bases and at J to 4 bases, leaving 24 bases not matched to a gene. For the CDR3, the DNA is TGCAGCGTCGGACGAGGGGCTTTGGGACAGGGAGCGAGTAGCTATGGCTACACCTTC. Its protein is CSVGRGALGQGASSYGYTF.

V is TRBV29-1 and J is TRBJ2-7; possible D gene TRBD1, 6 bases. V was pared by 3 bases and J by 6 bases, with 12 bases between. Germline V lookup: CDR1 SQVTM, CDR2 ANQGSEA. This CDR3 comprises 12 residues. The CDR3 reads CSVDRGNGEQYF. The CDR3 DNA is TGCAGCGTTGACAGGGGAAACGGCGAGCAGTACTTC.

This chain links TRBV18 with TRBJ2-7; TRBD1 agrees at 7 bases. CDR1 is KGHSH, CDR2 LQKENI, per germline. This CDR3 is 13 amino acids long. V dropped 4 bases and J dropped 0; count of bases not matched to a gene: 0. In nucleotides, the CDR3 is TGTGCCAGCTCACGACAGGGCTCCTACGAGCAGTACTTC. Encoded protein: CASSRQGSYEQYF.

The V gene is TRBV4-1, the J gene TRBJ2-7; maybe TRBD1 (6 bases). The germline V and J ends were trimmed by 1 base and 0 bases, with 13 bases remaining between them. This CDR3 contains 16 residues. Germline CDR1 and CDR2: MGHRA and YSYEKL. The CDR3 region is CASSQVDRRSSYEQYF. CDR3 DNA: TGCGCCAGCAGCCAAGTCGACAGGCGGAGCTCCTACGAGCAGTACTTC.

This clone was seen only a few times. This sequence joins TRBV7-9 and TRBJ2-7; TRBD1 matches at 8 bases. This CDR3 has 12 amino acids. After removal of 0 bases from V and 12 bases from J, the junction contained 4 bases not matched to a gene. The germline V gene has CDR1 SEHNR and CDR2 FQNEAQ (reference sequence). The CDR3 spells CASSLADGQGYF. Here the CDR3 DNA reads TGTGCCAGCAGCTTAGCGGATGGACAGGGGTACTTC.

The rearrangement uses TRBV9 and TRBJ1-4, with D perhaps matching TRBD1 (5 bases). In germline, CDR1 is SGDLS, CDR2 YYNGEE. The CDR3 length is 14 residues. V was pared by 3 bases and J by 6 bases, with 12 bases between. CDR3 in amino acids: CASSDDVGDEKLFF. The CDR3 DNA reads TGTGCCAGCAGCGATGATGTAGGGGATGAAAAACTGTTTTTT.

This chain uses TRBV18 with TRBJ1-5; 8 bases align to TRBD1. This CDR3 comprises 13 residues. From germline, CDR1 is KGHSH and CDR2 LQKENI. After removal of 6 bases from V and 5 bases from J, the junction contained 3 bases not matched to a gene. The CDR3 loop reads CASSTDRDQPQHF. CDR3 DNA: TGTGCCAGCTCGACGGACAGGGATCAGCCCCAGCATTTT.

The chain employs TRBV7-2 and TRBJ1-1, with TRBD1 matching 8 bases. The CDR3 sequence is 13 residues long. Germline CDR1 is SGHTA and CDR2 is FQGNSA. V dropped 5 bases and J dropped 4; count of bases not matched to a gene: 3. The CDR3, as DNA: TGTGCCAGCAGCGACAGGGGATCCACTGAAGCTTTCTTT. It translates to CASSDRGSTEAFF.